Described below is a single T cell receptor (beta chain) sequence and its context. Its antigen remains unknown. The data are from a study of T cell responses to AZD1222 COVID-19 vaccine. Findings and caveats of the study: Mapped onto spike, vaccine-associated CD4 TCRs spanned it and were dominant at 160-218 and 743-854. Donors skewed white British and female; clonal diversity was possibly underestimated. Reportedly, close to half of spike-specific TCRs are directed against unmutated variant regions. Repertoire sampling occurred only after the peak T cell response.

The table came from immunoSEQ multiplex PCR; TCRdb's copy has only in-frame clones and leaves some out. The table lists tens of thousands of clones, about 90% of them singletons. The receptor comes from an adult who received the AZD1222 COVID-19 vaccine. This material consisted of peripheral blood, taken 28 days after the second AZD1222 dose.

CDR3 loop: CASSRIEDLNTEAFF. CDR3 DNA: TGTGCCAGCAGCCGCATAGAGGACCTGAACACTGAAGCTTTCTTT. V usage is TRBV5-8 and J usage is TRBJ1-1; D call uncertain. The V and J ends lost 4 bases and 0 bases respectively, with 13 bases between them. The CDR3 loop spans 15 amino acids. Germline CDR1 reads SGHTS; CDR2 reads YDEGEE. The whole variable domain, filled in from reference TRBV5-8 and TRBJ1-1, reads EAGVTQSPTHLIKTRGQQATLRCSPISGHTSVYWYQQALGLGLQFLLWYDEGEERNRGNFPPRFSGRQFPNYSSELNVNALELEDSALYLCASSRIEDLNTEAFFGQGTRLTVV.